This T cell receptor beta chain appears in the sequencing data of a study of OX40 agonist ivuxolimab in advanced cancers. In germline, CDR1 is SNHLY, CDR2 FYNNEI. The V and J ends lost 7 bases and 6 bases, in that order; junction bases with no gene match: 4. The CDR3 is 13 residues long. Generated by immunoSEQ multiplex PCR, the TCRdb table keeps only in-frame clones and is missing some. The profile shows 81,000 or so clones, approximately 94% of them singletons. The V gene is TRBV2, the J gene TRBJ2-7; the match to TRBD1 covers 12 bases. The sample was CD4+ or CD8+ T cells sorted from blood, taken in a trial of the OX40 agonist ivuxolimab. The receptor was isolated from an adult with an advanced solid tumor such as melanoma, head and neck, liver or kidney cancer. The DNA for the CDR3 is TGTGCCAGCACCAGGGACAGGGGGCCCGAGCAGTACTTC. Its translation: CASTRDRGPEQYF.